A single sample gave rise to the 4 T cell receptor beta chains below, sequenced in a study of cytomegalovirus exposure and HLA in healthy donors. It was with 60 Vbeta and 13 Jbeta primers that the PCR ran. Here immunoSEQ multiplex PCR was the method, and the copy in TCRdb shows in-frame clones only, minus some. The profile covers about 140,000 clones, with roughly four fifths appearing a single time and roughly 3.2% taken by the ten largest. Sequenced input: PBMCs. The receptors were gathered from a man between 18 and 35 years old in good health and CMV-seropositive.

The V call is TRBV6-1, the J call TRBJ1-2; D is possibly TRBD1 (5 bases). Germline CDR1 MNHNS, CDR2 SASEGT. Deletions cut 7 bases from V and 0 bases from J, with 15 bases between. CDR3 length equals 15 residues. CDR3 coding DNA: TGTGCCAGCACAAACCGGGGGGGGACTAACTATGGCTACACCTTC. Translating it yields CASTNRGGTNYGYTF.

This chain joins TRBV5-4 and TRBJ1-1; D remains ambiguous. Per germline, CDR1 SGHNT and CDR2 YYREEE (reference sequence). The CDR3 extends over 15 amino acids. V was shortened by 0 bases and J by 2 bases, with 11 bases between the two germline ends. In nucleotides, the CDR3 is TGTGCCAGCAGCTTGGATGGCAGTACCAACACTGAAGCTTTCTTT. Translating it yields CASSLDGSTNTEAFF.

This clone was seen just once. The chain recombines TRBV30 with TRBJ1-1; weak D call: TRBD1 (6 bases). V was trimmed by 4 bases and J by 8 bases, leaving 14 bases between them. This CDR3 is 12 amino acids long. CDR1 and CDR2 (germline): GTSNPN, SVGIG (reference sequence). The CDR3 reads CAWKGGGIEAFF. In DNA form, the CDR3 reads TGTGCCTGGAAGGGAGGGGGTATAGAAGCTTTCTTT.

J is TRBJ2-7 and V is TRBV2, with 11 bases aligning to TRBD1. The J segment lost 5 bases and the V segment lost 3 bases, leaving 3 bases of the junction unmatched. The germline CDR1 and CDR2 sequences are SNHLY and FYNNEI. The CDR3 is made up of 14 amino acids. CDR3 region: CASSEDRGLHEQYF. The CDR3 DNA follows: TGTGCCAGCAGTGAGGACAGGGGGCTGCACGAGCAGTACTTC.